One T cell receptor (beta chain) is described in this entry. The antigen is not known. Some clones are missing from TCRdb's copy, which holds only in-frame ones; the method was immunoSEQ multiplex PCR. The data hold around 96,000 clones, with 70% to 90% observed a single time. The CDR3 length is 16 residues. Trimming removed 5 bases at V and 6 bases at J, with 22 bases between. Germline CDR1 and CDR2: SGHTA and FQGNSA. The data are from a study of T cell responses to AZD1222 COVID-19 vaccine. General study findings and limits: A mostly white British donor set with more females was recruited, and clonal diversity was possibly underestimated. Spike-specific TCR breadth and depth went up after people got two AZD1222 doses.

Sequencing used peripheral blood, obtained on day 0 of AZD1222 vaccination. This chain joins TRBV7-2 and TRBJ1-1; perhaps TRBD1 as D (5 bases). This TCR was recovered from an adult in good health. CDR3 nucleotides: TGTGCCAGCAGCCCAGGGCACTTAAATAGGTGGGCTGAAGCTTTCTTT. Protein sequence: CASSPGHLNRWAEAFF.